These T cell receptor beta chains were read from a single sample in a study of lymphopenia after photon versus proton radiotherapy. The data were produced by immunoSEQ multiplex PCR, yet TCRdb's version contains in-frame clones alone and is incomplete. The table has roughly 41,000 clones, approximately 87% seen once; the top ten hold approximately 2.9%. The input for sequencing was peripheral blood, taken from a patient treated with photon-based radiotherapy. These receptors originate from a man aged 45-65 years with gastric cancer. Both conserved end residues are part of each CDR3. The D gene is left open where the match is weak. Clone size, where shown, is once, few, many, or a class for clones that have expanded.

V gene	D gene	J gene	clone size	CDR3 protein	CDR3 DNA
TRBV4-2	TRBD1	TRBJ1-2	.	CASSPGGNYGYTF	TGTGCCAGCAGCCCAGGGGGCAACTATGGCTACACCTTC
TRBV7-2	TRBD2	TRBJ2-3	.	CASSLAPGLAGFSDTQYF	TGTGCCAGCAGCTTAGCTCCGGGACTAGCGGGATTCTCAGATACGCAGTATTTT
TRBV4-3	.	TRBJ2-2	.	CASSQARDIQDFNTGELFF	TGCGCCAGCAGCCAAGCCCGGGACATCCAAGACTTCAACACCGGGGAGCTGTTTTTT
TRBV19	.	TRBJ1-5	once	CASSIARVGYNQPQHF	TGTGCCAGTAGTATAGCAAGAGTAGGTTACAATCAGCCCCAGCATTTT
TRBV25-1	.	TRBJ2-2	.	CASSETGKRTGELFF	TGTGCCAGCAGTGAAACGGGGAAGCGCACCGGGGAGCTGTTTTTT
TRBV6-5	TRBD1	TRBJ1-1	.	CASSYLDRGTPEAFF	TGTGCCAGCAGTTATCTCGACAGGGGAACGCCTGAAGCTTTCTTT
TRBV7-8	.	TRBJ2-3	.	CASRSGQSTDTQYF	TGTGCCAGCAGAAGCGGCCAAAGCACAGATACGCAGTATTTT
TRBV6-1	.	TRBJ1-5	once	CASTEGSTMNQPQHF	TGTGCCAGCACCGAAGGGTCGACTATGAATCAGCCCCAGCATTTT
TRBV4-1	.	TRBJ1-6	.	CASSQEGTSPLHF	TGCGCCAGCAGCCAAGAAGGGACTTCACCCCTCCACTTT
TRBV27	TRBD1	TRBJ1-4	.	CASSFQGARTNEKLFF	TGTGCCAGCAGTTTCCAGGGGGCTAGGACTAATGAAAAACTGTTTTTT
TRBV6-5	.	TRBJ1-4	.	CASSYTAGNREKLFF	TGTGCCAGCAGTTACACGGCGGGTAATAGAGAAAAACTGTTTTTT
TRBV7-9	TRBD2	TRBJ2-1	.	CASSLALGREWVF	TGTGCCAGCAGCTTAGCGCTTGGGCGGGAGTGGGTCTTC
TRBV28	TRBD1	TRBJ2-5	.	CASSLDREETQYF	TGTGCCAGCAGTTTGGACAGGGAAGAGACCCAGTACTTC
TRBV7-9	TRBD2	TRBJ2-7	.	CASSRGLGGSYEQYF	TGTGCCAGCAGCCGGGGACTAGGGGGCTCCTACGAGCAGTACTTC
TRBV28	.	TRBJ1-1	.	CASSGTGSYNGKAFF	TGTGCCAGCAGTGGTACGGGGAGTTACAATGGTAAAGCTTTCTTT
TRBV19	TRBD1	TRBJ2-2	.	CATPDRAGELFF	TGTGCCACCCCCGACAGGGCCGGGGAGCTGTTTTTT
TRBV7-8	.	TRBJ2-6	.	CASSLGDGANVLTF	TGTGCCAGCAGCTTAGGGGATGGGGCCAACGTCCTGACTTTC
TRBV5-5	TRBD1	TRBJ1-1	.	CASSYRQGADTEAFF	TGTGCCAGCAGCTACCGACAGGGGGCGGACACTGAAGCTTTCTTT
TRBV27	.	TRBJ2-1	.	CASSFAGYHEQFF	TGTGCCAGCAGTTTTGCAGGGTACCATGAGCAGTTCTTC
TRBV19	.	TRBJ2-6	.	CASSIDGPGANVLTF	TGTGCCAGTAGTATAGACGGGCCTGGGGCCAACGTCCTGACTTTC
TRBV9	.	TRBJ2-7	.	CASSARDADSYEQYF	TGTGCCAGCAGCGCCCGGGACGCGGACTCCTACGAGCAGTACTTC
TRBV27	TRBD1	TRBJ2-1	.	CASSPGTGTYNEQFF	TGTGCCAGCAGTCCCGGGACAGGGACCTACAATGAGCAGTTCTTC
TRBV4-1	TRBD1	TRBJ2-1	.	CASSQPARDRGHEQFF	TGCGCCAGCAGCCAACCTGCCCGGGACAGGGGACATGAGCAGTTCTTC
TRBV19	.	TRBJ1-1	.	CASLPGQTTMNTEAFF	TGTGCCAGTCTCCCGGGGCAGACTACAATGAACACTGAAGCTTTCTTT
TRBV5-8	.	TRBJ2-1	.	CASSSRLVRSNEQFF	TGTGCCAGCAGCTCCCGCCTGGTCCGGAGCAATGAGCAGTTCTTC
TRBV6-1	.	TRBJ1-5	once	CASKTERSNQPQHF	TGTGCCAGCAAGACCGAAAGGAGCAATCAGCCCCAGCATTTT
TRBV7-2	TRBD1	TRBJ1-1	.	CASSGQGYTEAFF	TGTGCCAGCAGCGGACAGGGTTATACTGAAGCTTTCTTT
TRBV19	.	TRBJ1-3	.	CASSTRDFSGNTIYF	TGTGCCAGTAGTACTCGGGACTTCTCTGGAAACACCATATATTTT
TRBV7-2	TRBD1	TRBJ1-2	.	CASSGDSLYGYTF	TGTGCCAGCAGCGGGGACAGTCTTTATGGCTACACCTTC
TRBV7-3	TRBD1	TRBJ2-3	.	CASSRQGAETDTQYF	TGTGCCAGCAGTCGACAGGGGGCAGAGACAGATACGCAGTATTTT
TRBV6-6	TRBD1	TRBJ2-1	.	CASSSGQGTTYNEQFF	TGTGCCAGCAGTTCGGGACAGGGGACCACCTACAATGAGCAGTTCTTC
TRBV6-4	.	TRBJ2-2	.	CASSAGNTGELFF	TGTGCCAGCAGTGCAGGGAACACCGGGGAGCTGTTTTTT
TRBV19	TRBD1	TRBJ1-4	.	CASSIQQGTSNEKLFF	TGTGCCAGTAGTATTCAACAGGGGACGTCTAATGAAAAACTGTTTTTT